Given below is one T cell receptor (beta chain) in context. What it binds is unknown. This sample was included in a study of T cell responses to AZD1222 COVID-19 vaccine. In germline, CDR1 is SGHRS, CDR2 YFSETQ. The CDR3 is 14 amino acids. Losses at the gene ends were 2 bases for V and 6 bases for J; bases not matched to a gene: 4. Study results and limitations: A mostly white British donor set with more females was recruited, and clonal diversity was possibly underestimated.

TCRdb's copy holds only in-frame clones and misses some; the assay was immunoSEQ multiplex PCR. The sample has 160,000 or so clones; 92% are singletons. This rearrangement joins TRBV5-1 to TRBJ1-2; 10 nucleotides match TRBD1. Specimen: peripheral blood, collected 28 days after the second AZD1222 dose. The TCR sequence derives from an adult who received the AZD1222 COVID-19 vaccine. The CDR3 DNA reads TGCGCCAGCAGCTTCGGGACAGGGGTTAATGGCTACACCTTC. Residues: CASSFGTGVNGYTF.